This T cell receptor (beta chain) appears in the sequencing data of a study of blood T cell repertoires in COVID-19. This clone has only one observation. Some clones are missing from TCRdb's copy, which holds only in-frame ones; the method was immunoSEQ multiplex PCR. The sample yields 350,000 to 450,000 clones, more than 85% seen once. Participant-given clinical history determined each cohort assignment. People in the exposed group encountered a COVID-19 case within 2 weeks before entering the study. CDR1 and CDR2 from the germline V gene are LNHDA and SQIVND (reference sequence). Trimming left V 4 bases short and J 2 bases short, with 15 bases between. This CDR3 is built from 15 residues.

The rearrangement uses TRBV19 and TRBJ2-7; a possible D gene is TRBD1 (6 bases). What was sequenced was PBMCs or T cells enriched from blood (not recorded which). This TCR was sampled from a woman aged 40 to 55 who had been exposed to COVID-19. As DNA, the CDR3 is TGTGCCAGTAGTACCTCCGGAACAGGGACCTACGAGCAGTACTTC. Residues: CASSTSGTGTYEQYF.